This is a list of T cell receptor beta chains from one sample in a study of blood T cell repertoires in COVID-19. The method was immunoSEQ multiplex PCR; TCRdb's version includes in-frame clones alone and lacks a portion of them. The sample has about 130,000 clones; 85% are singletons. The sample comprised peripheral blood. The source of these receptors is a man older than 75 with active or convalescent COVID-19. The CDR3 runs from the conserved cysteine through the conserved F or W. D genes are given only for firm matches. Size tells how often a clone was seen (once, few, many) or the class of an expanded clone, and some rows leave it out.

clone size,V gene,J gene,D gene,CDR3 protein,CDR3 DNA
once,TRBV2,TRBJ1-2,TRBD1,CASKRPGQGRDGYTF,TGTGCCAGCAAGAGACCGGGACAGGGGAGGGATGGCTACACCTTC
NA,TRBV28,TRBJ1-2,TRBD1,CASAQHRTGNGYTF,TGTGCCAGCGCTCAGCACAGGACAGGGAACGGCTACACCTTC
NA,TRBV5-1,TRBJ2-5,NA,CASSLVGRRETQYF,TGCGCCAGCAGCTTGGTAGGGAGACGAGAGACCCAGTACTTC
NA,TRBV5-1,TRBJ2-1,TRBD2,CASSLALAGGHEQFF,TGCGCCAGCAGCTTGGCACTAGCGGGCGGTCATGAGCAGTTCTTC
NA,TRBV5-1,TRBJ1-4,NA,CASSLEREDEKLFF,TGCGCCAGCAGCTTGGAACGGGAAGATGAAAAACTGTTTTTT
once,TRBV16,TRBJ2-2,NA,CASSQTGTHTGELFF,TGTGCCAGCAGCCAAACCGGGACACACACCGGGGAGCTGTTTTTT
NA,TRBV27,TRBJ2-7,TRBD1,CASRQGMAYEQYF,TGTGCCAGTCGACAGGGAATGGCCTACGAGCAGTACTTC
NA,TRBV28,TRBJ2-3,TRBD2,CASSFGLAGGPRTDTQYF,TGTGCCAGCAGTTTCGGGCTAGCGGGAGGGCCGCGGACAGATACGCAGTATTTT
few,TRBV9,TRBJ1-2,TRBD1,CASSAGQGWPYGYTF,TGTGCCAGCAGCGCCGGACAGGGGTGGCCCTATGGCTACACCTTC
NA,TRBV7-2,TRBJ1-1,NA,CASSPGGGPMGTEAFF,TGTGCCAGCAGCCCCGGGGGAGGCCCCATGGGGACTGAAGCTTTCTTT
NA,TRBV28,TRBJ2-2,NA,CASSLRTAQGTGELFF,TGTGCCAGCAGTTTAAGGACAGCCCAGGGGACCGGGGAGCTGTTTTTT
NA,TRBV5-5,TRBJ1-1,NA,CASKDSNLLTEAFF,TGTGCCAGTAAGGACAGTAATTTATTGACTGAAGCTTTCTTT
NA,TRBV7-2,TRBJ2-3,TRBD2,CASSLGLAGPDTQYF,TGTGCCAGCAGCCTGGGACTAGCGGGACCGGATACGCAGTATTTT
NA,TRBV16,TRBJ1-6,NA,CASSQSRQATNSYNSPLHF,TGTGCCAGCAGCCAATCGCGACAGGCCACTAACTCCTATAATTCACCCCTCCACTTT